A selection of T cell receptor beta chains follows, all from one sample in a study of T cells in tumors after PD-1 blockade. TCRdb keeps only in-frame clones here, not all; method: immunoSEQ multiplex PCR. Among about 3,900 clones listed, 65% to 75% were seen once. Sequencing was performed on tumor tissue, taken before anti-PD-1 treatment. These receptors came from a human donor with basal cell carcinoma. Both conserved end residues are part of each CDR3.

J	V	CDR3
TRBJ2-5	TRBV29-1	CSFIFDEETQYF
TRBJ2-2	TRBV5-1	CASSSTGGHGELFF
TRBJ2-1	TRBV2	CASSSSAGVVYEQFF
TRBJ2-7	TRBV27	CASSFRHPGDRVLPYEQYF
TRBJ2-7	TRBV15	CATSARDVSYEQYF
TRBJ2-3	TRBV4-2	CASSQDVGAGDTQYF
TRBJ2-2	TRBV7-9	CASSQTSVVKTGELFF
TRBJ1-1	TRBV6-5	CASRFNRNTEAFF
TRBJ2-7	TRBV5-6	CASSPTSRYEQYF
TRBJ1-1	TRBV30	CAWRGEGLAATEAFF
TRBJ2-1	TRBV5-1	CASSLGGQSGNEQFF
TRBJ2-2	TRBV11-3	CASSLAGAGELFF
TRBJ1-2	TRBV10-3	CAITVELAYGYTF
TRBJ2-5	TRBV18	CASSPPKRTSGGEETQYF
TRBJ1-1	TRBV5-6	CASSLDRGVRAEAFF
TRBJ2-7	TRBV6-5	CASSPGGFSYEQYF
TRBJ1-6	TRBV11-3	CASHHKGALDRILHF
TRBJ2-2	TRBV4-1	CASSPSGPHPTGELFF
TRBJ2-3	TRBV3-1/TRBV3-2	CASTRTGGPDTQYF
TRBJ2-7	TRBV27	CASSLSATGSYEQYF
TRBJ2-7	TRBV28	CASSLSTGISSYEQYF
TRBJ2-7	TRBV7-3	CASSPNQGLHEQYF
TRBJ2-3	TRBV10-3	CAIRAQGPNTDTQYF
TRBJ2-7	TRBV5-5	CASSQTQGTNLGSYEQYF
TRBJ1-1	TRBV7-3	CASSAGGAGTEAFF
TRBJ1-4	TRBV2	CASSAGTGDEKLFF
TRBJ2-3	TRBV14	CASSQPTGGTDTQYF
TRBJ2-1	TRBV7-6	CASSLLGGRSYNEQFF
TRBJ1-3	TRBV6-1	CASSAFRQGVTSGNTIYF
TRBJ2-3	TRBV24-1	CATSERTSGRADTQYF
TRBJ2-2	TRBV11-3	CASSLYGGANTGELFF
TRBJ1-1	TRBV5-5	CASSLASGVSIMNTEAFF
TRBJ2-6	TRBV11-2	CASSMDRGRLSGANVLTF
TRBJ2-1	TRBV5-1	CASSLGAGSGSYNEQFF
TRBJ2-5	TRBV28	CASSLGRGGRGQETQYF
TRBJ2-3	TRBV7-3	CASSLLGKGTQYF
TRBJ2-5	TRBV11-1	CASSSDTQETQYF
TRBJ2-3	TRBV6-6	CASSYSEDTQYF
TRBJ2-4	TRBV7-6	CASSFGGGQNIQYF
TRBJ2-3	TRBV18	CASADSADTQYF
TRBJ2-1	TRBV11-3	CASSPGDRVKRDEQFF